The rows below give T cell receptor beta chains drawn from one sample of a study of blood T cells in healthy people across ages. TCRdb reanalysed the 5' RACE reads using MiXCR and keeps one entry per CDR3 protein. The table shows around 1,500,000 distinct CDR3 sequences, with roughly 27% occurring only once. Material: blood. Receptors originate from a young woman in good health. CDR3s leave out the opening cysteine and the closing phenylalanine or tryptophan. The order of the fields is D gene, V gene, CDR3 protein. D genes are given only for firm matches.

NA,TRBV6-6,ASIRGSGNTIY
TRBD1,TRBV5-1,ASRGDRGNEQY
NA,TRBV10-2,ASTGTDNNSPLH
NA,TRBV28,ASRPIGRINQPQH
TRBD2,TRBV27,AGHGGETQY
NA,TRBV6-6,ASREINEKLF
NA,TRBV24-1,ATFDGLFGYT
NA,TRBV7-9,ASSLQGMATEAF
NA,TRBV7-2,ASSLDSGIYNSPLH
NA,TRBV4-1,ASSSVLEGQETQY
NA,TRBV2,ASSERLESYSNQPQH
NA,TRBV29-1,SVGSGGGEQF
NA,TRBV5-1,ASSLGLLREETQY
NA,TRBV6-5,ASSYEWWETQY
TRBD1,TRBV20-1,SARGPGTGNHQPQH
NA,TRBV7-2,ASSIGSAEETQY
NA,TRBV7-2,AGSLFTDTQY
NA,TRBV5-1,ASSLARGLGQSTYEQY
NA,TRBV6-1,ASRTPTGSGQPQH
NA,TRBV12-3/TRBV12-4,AGSTGTSYNEQF
NA,TRBV21-1,ASSKLRGRGCYGYT
NA,TRBV7-9,ASSLERSPHYEQY
TRBD2,TRBV6-6,ASSYALAGVGNQQF
NA,TRBV7-2,ASSLGTGLGTEAF
TRBD1,TRBV7-7,ASSSNPGQGWQETQY
TRBD2,TRBV7-9,ASSGQRGGGETQY
NA,TRBV7-2,ASSSESSSYNEQY
NA,TRBV10-3,ATASIGVGETQY
TRBD2,TRBV2,ASSEPSGVYEQF
TRBD2,TRBV27,ASRIAGVEADTQY
NA,TRBV3-1,TSSLKGSYEQY
NA,TRBV27,ASHPGGAPEAF
TRBD2,TRBV20-1,SARDGLAADTQY
TRBD1,TRBV7-2,ASSQTGVWQEAQY
NA,TRBV28,ASSLMGSTEAF
NA,TRBV20-1,SAPVRLGNTGELF
TRBD2,TRBV29-1,SVRGAGGPNEQF
NA,TRBV5-1,ASSNSGPETGELF
NA,TRBV25-1,ACSDGYEQY
NA,TRBV7-2,ASSYIGSYEQY
NA,TRBV2,ASRVVPSTYEQY
NA,TRBV30,AWSWGKAEQF
TRBD2,TRBV27,ASSSWTSGRAKGGEQF
NA,TRBV12-3/TRBV12-4,ASSPLGGTKKTQY
TRBD2,TRBV28,ASSLLAGDPY
NA,TRBV15,ATSRDGLEGDTQY
TRBD2,TRBV20-1,SARASGGASEQF
NA,TRBV7-2,AKTNTGDASDTQY
NA,TRBV30,AWSPEPTLNTGELF
NA,TRBV3-1,ASSQDRGTATDTQY
NA,TRBV5-4,ASSLEARAVSDTQY
NA,TRBV7-2,ASSLDVSGYT
NA,TRBV7-6,ASSPRPGVLYTGELF
NA,TRBV28,ASSKTLANTGELF
NA,TRBV20-1,SARDARTDQETQY
NA,TRBV28,ASRGFAGSVQH
NA,TRBV7-2,ASSLTLNKQF
NA,TRBV12-3/TRBV12-4,ASRPGVSQPQH
NA,TRBV25-1,ASSDTRGYSYGYT